This TCR beta chain was captured in a study of tumor-infiltrating lymphocytes in oesophageal squamous cell carcinoma. The CDR3 spans 15 residues. Germline V gene data show CDR1 as MDHEN and CDR2 as SYDVKM. Using its own MiXCR run on the PCR reads, TCRdb lists one record per CDR3 protein. The table records some 11,000 distinct CDR3 sequences, 50% to 55% of them present only once. Material for sequencing was esophageal tumor tissue. This sequence joins TRBV28 and TRBJ2-7, with TRBD1 identical over 7 bases. The DNA end lines up better with TRBJ2-5; the J call may be wrong. The sequence was obtained from a female donor with esophageal squamous cell carcinoma. The CDR3 loop is CASSLMRQGTGTQYF. The DNA of the CDR3 is TGTGCCAGCAGTTTAATGAGACAGGGAACAGGGACCCAGTACTTC.